A single sample gave rise to the 20 T cell receptor beta chains below, sequenced in a study of blood T cell repertoires in COVID-19. Profiling relied on immunoSEQ multiplex PCR, and the TCRdb table lists in-frame clones only, not all of them. Counted here are 110,000 or so clones, over 75% occurring once; the ten biggest clones make up 25% to 35%. Material: peripheral blood. These receptors were taken from a man between 65 and 79 years old with active or convalescent COVID-19.

The chain couples TRBV28 to TRBJ1-3; D not certain. The CDR3 is 12 amino acids. Germline V lookup: CDR1 MDHEN, CDR2 SYDVKM. Deletions cut 7 bases from V and 7 bases from J, with 11 bases between. The CDR3 DNA follows: TGTGCCAGCACCCTAGGTGGGAACACCATATATTTT. This translates into CASTLGGNTIYF.

The chain links TRBV24-1 to TRBJ2-1, with D perhaps matching TRBD2 (6 bases). CDR3 length: 13 amino acids. Trimming took 5 bases from V and 9 from J, leaving 13 bases between them. Germline lookup yields CDR1 KGHDR and CDR2 SFDVKD. The chain's CDR3 is CATSALLAGEQFF. DNA for the CDR3: TGTGCCACCAGTGCCTTACTAGCAGGTGAGCAGTTCTTC.

J is TRBJ2-1 and V is TRBV19; the match to TRBD2 covers 11 bases. Germline CDR1 and CDR2: LNHDA and SQIVND (reference sequence). The trim removed 2 bases at V and 5 bases at J, leaving 5 bases unmatched. The CDR3 spans 16 residues. CDR3 loop: CASSIPSGLADNEQFF. For the CDR3, the DNA is TGTGCCAGTAGTATACCCTCGGGACTAGCGGACAATGAGCAGTTCTTC.

The J gene is TRBJ2-1, the V gene TRBV7-2; TRBD2 agrees at 7 bases. Germline V lookup: CDR1 SGHTA, CDR2 FQGNSA. After removal of 7 bases from V and 3 bases from J, the junction contained 12 bases not matched to a gene. The CDR3 is made up of 16 amino acids. CDR3: CASNIGGASGYNEQFF. The CDR3 DNA follows: TGTGCCAGCAACATCGGAGGGGCTAGCGGCTACAATGAGCAGTTCTTC.

This clone was seen just once. The chain carries TRBV7-8 and TRBJ1-1; 8 bases align to TRBD1. Germline V gene data show CDR1 as SGHVS and CDR2 as FQNEAQ. The CDR3 spans 13 residues. After removal of 7 bases from V and 7 bases from J, the junction contained 8 bases not matched to a gene. The CDR3 coding sequence is TGTGCCAGCAACCTCAGGGGGCAACGTGAAGCTTTCTTT. Translated: CASNLRGQREAFF.

The J gene is TRBJ2-1, the V gene TRBV10-3; 9 bases are shared with TRBD2. The V segment lost 4 bases and the J segment 7 bases; nucleotides outside the gene matches: 11. The CDR3 spans 16 residues. Germline lookup yields CDR1 ENHRY and CDR2 SYGVKD. CDR3 in DNA: TGTGCCATCAGTGGGGGGTCTAGCGGGACTGTGAATGAGCAGTTCTTC. As protein: CAISGGSSGTVNEQFF.

This clone appeared a single time. The rearrangement joins TRBV28 to TRBJ2-7, with D hard to call. Germline-derived CDR1 and CDR2 are MDHEN and SYDVKM. V was trimmed by 4 bases and J by 2 bases, leaving 9 bases between them. The CDR3 contains 13 residues. CDR3 nucleotide sequence: TGTGCCAGCAGTTCCAACAGCCCCTACGAGCAGTACTTC. Its translation is CASSSNSPYEQYF.

The chain recombines TRBV7-8 with TRBJ1-3, with D possibly being TRBD1 (5 bases). The CDR3 covers 16 residues. V was pared by 5 bases and J by 0 bases, with 14 bases between. Looked up from germline, CDR1 is SGHVS and CDR2 is FQNEAQ. The CDR3 DNA sequence: TGTGCCAGCAGCCCCAGGGCGGGGTCCTCTGGAAACACCATATATTTT. Translation: CASSPRAGSSGNTIYF. The variable domain in full, with the rest retrieved from reference TRBV7-8 and TRBJ1-3, is GAGVSQSPRYKVAKRGQDVALRCDPISGHVSLFWYQQALGQGPEFLTYFQNEAQLDKSGLPSDRFFAERPEGSVSTLKIQRTQQEDSAVYLCASSPRAGSSGNTIYFGEGSWLTVV.

The rearrangement links TRBV7-9 to TRBJ2-4; D is undetermined. V lost 2 bases, J lost 0 bases, and 11 bases lay in between. Germline CDR1 is SEHNR and CDR2 is FQNEAQ (reference sequence). CDR3 length: 16 residues. The CDR3 coding sequence is TGTGCCAGCAGCTTACTGGGCAATCTAGCCAAAAACATTCAGTACTTC. It translates to CASSLLGNLAKNIQYF.

The V call is TRBV6-6, the J call TRBJ2-3; the D gene is possibly TRBD1 (5 bases). Germline V gene lookup returns CDR1 MNHNY and CDR2 SVGAGI (reference sequence). The germline V and J ends were trimmed by 6 bases and 1 base, with 11 bases remaining between them. The CDR3 contains 14 residues. CDR3: CASSPGQGTDTQYF. The DNA of the CDR3 is TGTGCCAGCAGCCCAGGGCAGGGCACAGATACGCAGTATTTT.

The chain employs TRBV6-2 or TRBV6-3 and TRBJ2-3; 10 nucleotides match TRBD2. V was pared by 0 bases and J by 5 bases, with 2 bases of the junction left unmatched. The CDR3 has 15 residues. Germline V gene sequence: CDR1 MNHEY, CDR2 SVGEGT. The CDR3 here is CASSYSRLAGDTQYF. CDR3 coding DNA: TGTGCCAGCAGTTACTCAAGACTAGCGGGAGATACGCAGTATTTT.

The rearrangement joins TRBV19 to TRBJ2-2; 7 positions match TRBD1. V shed 6 bases and J 4 bases; nucleotides not matched to a gene: 2. The CDR3 loop spans 13 amino acids. Germline V lookup: CDR1 LNHDA, CDR2 SQIVND (reference sequence). In DNA, the CDR3 is TGTGCCAGTAGCGGGACAGCCACCGGGGAGCTGTTTTTT. This gives the protein CASSGTATGELFF.

To note about this clone: The germline gene is not matched at one end of the junction; a read error may be the cause. This chain joins TRBV20-1 and TRBJ2-7, with TRBD2 identical over 14 bases. This CDR3 contains 17 residues. CDR1 is DFQATT and CDR2 is SNEGSKA in the germline V gene (reference sequence). In nucleotides, the CDR3 is TGCAGTGCTAGTGGTCCGGGACTAGCGGGAGACTCCTATGAGCAGTACTTC. This sequence encodes CSASGPGLAGDSYEQYF.

The J gene is TRBJ1-3, the V gene TRBV10-1; D not certain. Germline V lookup: CDR1 WNHNN, CDR2 SYGVQD (reference sequence). The V gene lost 6 bases and the J gene lost 0 bases, with 9 bases spanning the gap. The CDR3 length is 14 residues. Here the CDR3 DNA reads TGCGCCAGCAGCGGAGTCAACTCTGGAAACACCATATATTTT. Amino acid sequence: CASSGVNSGNTIYF.

The rearrangement links TRBV6-1 to TRBJ1-6; the D is unclear. The CDR3 covers 12 residues. The germline gives CDR1 MNHNS, CDR2 SASEGT. Trimming cost V 3 bases and J 14 bases, with 11 bases left between them. CDR3 region: CASSEVRLALHF. CDR3 bases: TGTGCCAGCAGTGAGGTTCGGTTGGCCCTCCACTTT.

CDR3 nucleotides: TGTGCCACCAGCAGAGAATTTTGGTTGGAGGACAGGACGGGAAATTCACCCCTCCACTTT. Its translation is CATSREFWLEDRTGNSPLHF. The genes are TRBV15 and TRBJ1-6; TRBD1 agrees at 7 bases. The CDR3 length is 20 residues. Germline V gene sequence: CDR1 LNHNV, CDR2 YYDKDF (reference sequence). Unmatched junction bases numbered 18, after V lost 0 bases and J lost 7 bases.

V usage is TRBV5-1 and J usage is TRBJ2-1, with D possibly being TRBD1 (6 bases). There are 15 residues in the CDR3. Germline V gene data show CDR1 as SGHRS and CDR2 as YFSETQ. Deletions cut 3 bases from V and 9 bases from J, with 19 bases between. CDR3 residues: CASSSGQMTFGEQFF. CDR3 DNA sequence: TGCGCCAGCAGCTCTGGACAGATGACTTTTGGTGAGCAGTTCTTC. The full variable domain, in which reference TRBV5-1 and TRBJ2-1 provide the parts outside the CDR3, is KAGVTQTPRYLIKTRGQQVTLSCSPISGHRSVSWYQQTPGQGLQFLFEYFSETQRNKGNFPGRFSGRQFSNSRSEMNVSTLELGDSALYLCASSSGQMTFGEQFFGPGTRLTVL.

This chain connects TRBV3-1 (or the pseudogene TRBV3-2) to TRBJ2-7; D unclear. This CDR3 has 15 amino acids. Trimming shortened V by 0 bases and J by 3 bases, and 12 bases separated the two germline ends. Germline assignment: CDR1 LGHDT and CDR2 YNNKEL (reference sequence). The CDR3 protein is CASSQETTGFYEQYF. In DNA, the CDR3 is TGTGCCAGCAGCCAAGAGACAACCGGCTTCTACGAGCAGTACTTC.

The chain uses TRBV28 and TRBJ1-5; TRBD1 might be the D (5 bases). The germline V gene has CDR1 MDHEN and CDR2 SYDVKM. The V end lost 2 bases, the J end lost 7 bases, and 12 bases lay between the germline ends. The CDR3 extends over 14 amino acids. The CDR3 coding sequence is TGTGCCAGCAGTTTAATGGGGGGAGCCCAGCCCCAGCATTTT. It codes for CASSLMGGAQPQHF. Variable domain in full (rest from reference TRBV28 and TRBJ1-5): DVKVTQSSRYLVKRTGEKVFLECVQDMDHENMFWYRQDPGLGLRLIYFSYDVKMKEKGDIPEGYSVSREKKERFSLILESASTNQTSMYLCASSLMGGAQPQHFGDGTRLSIL.

This chain links TRBV18 with TRBJ1-1; D gene ambiguous. The CDR3 is 14 amino acids. V lost 2 bases and J lost 0, with 7 bases in between. Germline assignment: CDR1 KGHSH and CDR2 LQKENI. CDR3 in amino acids: CASSPEHLNTEAFF. CDR3 coding DNA: TGTGCCAGCTCACCAGAACATTTGAACACTGAAGCTTTCTTT.